Included here is one T cell receptor beta chain sequence, with context. Participants were aged about 18 to 90 years from roughly 26 US areas. Recovered Cohort 3 donors showed two negative PCRs, clearance, or symptom resolution. The data were taken from a study of blood T cell repertoires in COVID-19. Study at large: PBMCs, B-cell-depleted T cells, or T cells provided the cDNA or gDNA that made up the material.

Data came from immunoSEQ multiplex PCR; TCRdb stores just in-frame clones and leaves some out. Of roughly 400,000 clones listed, less than 95% are singletons. Input material: PBMCs or T cells enriched from blood (not recorded which). This TCR derives from a man aged 18 to 29 who had recovered from COVID-19.

CDR3 region: CASSEGLPRGSMRNTEAFF. The CDR3 nucleotides read TGTGCCAGCAGTGAAGGACTACCCAGGGGAAGTATGAGGAACACTGAAGCTTTCTTT. The chain has TRBV6-1 and TRBJ1-1; TRBD1 might be the D (6 bases). V lost 1 base to trimming and J lost 1 base, with 22 bases between them. The CDR3 length is 19 residues. Germline V CDR1 and CDR2: MNHNS, SASEGT.